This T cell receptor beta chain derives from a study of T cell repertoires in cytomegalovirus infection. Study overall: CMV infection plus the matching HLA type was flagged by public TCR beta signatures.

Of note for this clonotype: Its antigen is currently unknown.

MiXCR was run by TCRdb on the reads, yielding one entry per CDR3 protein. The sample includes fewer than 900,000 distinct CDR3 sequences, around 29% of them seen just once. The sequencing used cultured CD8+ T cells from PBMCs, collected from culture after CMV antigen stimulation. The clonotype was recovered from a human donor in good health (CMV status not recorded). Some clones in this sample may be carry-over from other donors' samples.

The CDR3 spells CASLGEGPTFGYTF. The CDR3 DNA sequence: TGCGCCAGCCTTGGGGAGGGACCGACTTTTGGCTACACCTTC. V usage is TRBV10-2 and J usage is TRBJ1-2; D is perhaps TRBD1 (5 bases). V shed 8 bases and J shed 7 bases, with 20 bases lying between them. This CDR3 has 14 residues. The germline V gene encodes CDR1 WSHSY and CDR2 SAAADI.